A selection of T cell receptor beta chains follows, all from one sample in a study of T cell repertoires in ileal Crohn's disease. Sequenced by immunoSEQ multiplex PCR; TCRdb stores in-frame clones only, minus some. The top ten hold roughly 5.5% of the sample, which has tens of thousands of clones, 80% to 90% seen once. Sequencing was carried out using ileal tissue. Source of these receptors: an adult with Crohn's disease. Both conserved end residues are part of each CDR3. D genes are given only for firm matches. Some rows have no size entry. The others give once, few or many, or a class for an expanded clone.

v_call,j_call,d_call,clone_size,cdr3_nt,cdr3_aa
TRBV2,TRBJ1-5,NA,NA,TGTGCCAGCAGTGTTCGGGGGGGCGCGTATCAGCCCCAGCATTTT,CASSVRGGAYQPQHF
TRBV4-3,TRBJ1-1,NA,NA,TGCGCCAGCAGCCAATCTAGGGGCACTGAAGCTTTCTTT,CASSQSRGTEAFF
TRBV5-1,TRBJ2-5,TRBD2,NA,TGCGCCAGCAAGCGGGGCAACCAAGAGACCCAGTACTTC,CASKRGNQETQYF
TRBV11-2,TRBJ1-6,NA,NA,TGTGCCAGCAGCTCCACGCAGGGATCACCCCTCCACTTT,CASSSTQGSPLHF
TRBV5-1,TRBJ2-7,TRBD1,once,TGCGCCAGCAGCCGAAGGACAGGGAACGACGAGCAGTACTTC,CASSRRTGNDEQYF
TRBV5-1,TRBJ2-2,NA,few,TGCGCCAGCAGTCGGATGACAGGTCCGAACACCGGGGAGCTGTTTTTT,CASSRMTGPNTGELFF
TRBV6-1,TRBJ2-3,NA,NA,TGTGCCAGCAGTGTGGGCGATACGCAGTATTTT,CASSVGDTQYF
TRBV7-2,TRBJ1-6,NA,NA,TGTGCCAGCAGCCCCTCGGGTGGGCCCCTCCACTTT,CASSPSGGPLHF
TRBV27,TRBJ1-5,NA,NA,TGTGCCAGCAGTTTAGGGGGGGCTGGCAATCAGCCCCAGCATTTT,CASSLGGAGNQPQHF
TRBV7-9,TRBJ1-1,NA,NA,TGTGCCAGCAGGACAGGGAACACTGAAGCTTTCTTT,CASRTGNTEAFF
TRBV4-1,TRBJ1-5,NA,NA,TGCGCCAGCAGCCAAAGACAGGAAGACAATCAGCCCCAGCATTTT,CASSQRQEDNQPQHF
TRBV19,TRBJ2-5,NA,NA,TGTGCCAGTAGTATTCACAGCCAAGAGACCCAGTACTTC,CASSIHSQETQYF
TRBV11-2,TRBJ2-7,NA,NA,TGTGCCAGCAGCTTAGTCGAGCAGTACTTC,CASSLVEQYF
TRBV19,TRBJ1-4,NA,few,TGTGCCAGTAGTACACCAGGAAGTGATGAAAAACTGTTTTTT,CASSTPGSDEKLFF
TRBV10-2,TRBJ1-2,NA,NA,TGCGCCAGCAGTGAGTCGTCTTCAGGCTTTTATGGCTACACCTTC,CASSESSSGFYGYTF